What follows describes a single TCR beta chain. The antigen is undetermined. The CDR3 consists of 12 residues. Per the germline V gene, CDR1 is MNHNS and CDR2 is SASEGT. V was shortened by 1 base and J by 6 bases, with 6 bases between the two germline ends. Individual cDNA molecules were tagged with unique molecular identifiers, the study reported. Via MiXCR, TCRdb re-called the 5' RACE reads, giving one row per CDR3 protein. The sample has tens of thousands of distinct CDR3 sequences, around 6.5% seen once. This sample is part of a study of early T cells in non-severe SARS-CoV-2 infection. Broader study findings: Matching with VDJdb favored anti-spike CD8 responses (missing private and CD4 specificities).

The receptor was derived from an adult who was a healthcare worker with PCR-confirmed SARS-CoV-2 infection or an uninfected control (not recorded which). Material: whole blood. The chain combines TRBV6-1 with TRBJ1-1; no definite D call. The chain's CDR3 is CASSEVRSEAFF. The CDR3 DNA sequence: TGTGCCAGCAGTGAAGTTAGGTCTGAAGCTTTCTTT.